Following are 5 T cell receptor beta chains from one sample sequenced in a study of T cells in Graves' hyperthyroidism and ophthalmopathy. The CDR3 regions of TCR beta were amplified from RNA transcripts. During a first-round RT-PCR of the TCR CDR3, the HTBI primer set was used. TCRdb recomputed calls from the multiplex PCR reads with MiXCR, one row per CDR3 protein. The sample yields around 240,000 distinct CDR3 sequences, roughly 15% seen once. The source material was blood. The receptor source for this set is a woman younger than 35 with Graves' ophthalmopathy.

This chain joins TRBV7-9 and TRBJ2-5; 7 bases align to TRBD2. This CDR3 region has 13 residues. Trimming took 5 bases from V and 5 from J; bases not matched to a gene: 5. CDR1 and CDR2 from the germline V gene are SEHNR and FQNEAQ (reference sequence). The CDR3 region is CASSREAGETQYF. CDR3 sequence (DNA): TGTGCCAGCAGCCGGGAGGCCGGGGAGACCCAGTACTTC. The entire variable domain, with the rest obtained from reference TRBV7-9 and TRBJ2-5, is as follows: DTGVSQNPRHKITKRGQNVTFRCDPISEHNRLYWYRQTLGQGPEFLTYFQNEAQLEKSRLLSDRFSAERPKGSFSTLEIQRTEQGDSAMYLCASSREAGETQYFGPGTRLLVL.

There are many counts of this clonotype. The J gene is TRBJ1-1, the V gene TRBV20-1, with D possibly being TRBD1 (5 bases). Trimming stripped 0 bases from V and 4 bases from J, with 15 bases between. From germline, CDR1 is DFQATT and CDR2 SNEGSKA (reference sequence). The CDR3 spans 15 residues. CDR3 DNA sequence: TGCAGTGCTAGAGACCCCAAAGGGGTAGGCACTGAAGCTTTCTTT. Protein product: CSARDPKGVGTEAFF.

This clonotype was seen only a few times. The chain links TRBV6-1 to TRBJ1-3, with TRBD1 identical over 8 bases. Germline V CDR1 and CDR2: MNHNS, SASEGT. The V segment lost 2 bases and the J segment 8 bases; nucleotides outside the gene matches: 8. The CDR3 is made up of 15 amino acids. CDR3 sequence: CASSEIGQGAYTIYF. CDR3 nucleotides: TGTGCCAGCAGTGAAATAGGGCAGGGGGCTTACACCATATATTTT.

This rearrangement joins TRBV18 to TRBJ1-1; no definite D call. The CDR3 runs to 14 residues. The V gene's germline CDR1 is KGHSH and CDR2 LQKENI. The V and J ends lost 2 bases and 10 bases respectively, with 17 bases between them. CDR3 in amino acids: CASSPGEGSPGAFF. The CDR3 bases are TGTGCCAGCTCACCAGGGGAAGGCAGCCCTGGAGCTTTCTTT.

In its sample, this clonotype was seen many times. The chain links TRBV27 to TRBJ2-1, with TRBD2 matching 7 bases. The CDR3 runs 15 residues. J gave up 5 bases and V 5 bases, and 9 bases lay outside the gene matches. CDR1 is MNHEY, CDR2 SMNVEV, per germline (reference sequence). Here the CDR3 DNA reads TGTGCCAGCAGTCCCAGCCGGGGAGGGGACAATGAGCAGTTCTTC. It is translated as CASSPSRGGDNEQFF.